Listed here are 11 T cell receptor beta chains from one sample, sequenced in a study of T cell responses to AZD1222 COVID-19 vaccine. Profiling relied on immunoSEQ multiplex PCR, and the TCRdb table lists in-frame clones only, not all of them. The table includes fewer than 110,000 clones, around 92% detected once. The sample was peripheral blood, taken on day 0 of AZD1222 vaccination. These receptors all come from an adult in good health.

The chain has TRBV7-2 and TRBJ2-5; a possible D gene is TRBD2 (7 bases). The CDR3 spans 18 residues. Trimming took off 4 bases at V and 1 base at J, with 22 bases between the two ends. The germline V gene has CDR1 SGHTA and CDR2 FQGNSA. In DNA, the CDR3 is TGTGCCAGCAGCTCCGGCTTTCTGGGGGGGCGCCGCCAAGAGACCCAGTACTTC. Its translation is CASSSGFLGGRRQETQYF.

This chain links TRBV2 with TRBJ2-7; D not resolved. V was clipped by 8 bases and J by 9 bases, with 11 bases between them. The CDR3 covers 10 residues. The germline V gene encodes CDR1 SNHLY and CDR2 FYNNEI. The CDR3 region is CASGVNGQYF. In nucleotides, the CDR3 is TGTGCCAGCGGAGTCAACGGGCAGTACTTC.

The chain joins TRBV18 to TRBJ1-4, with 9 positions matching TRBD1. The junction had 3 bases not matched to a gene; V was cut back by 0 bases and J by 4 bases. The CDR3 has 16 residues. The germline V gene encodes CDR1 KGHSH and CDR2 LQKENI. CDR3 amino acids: CASSPPRQGGNEKLFF. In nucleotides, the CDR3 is TGTGCCAGCTCACCACCTAGACAGGGGGGTAATGAAAAACTGTTTTTT.

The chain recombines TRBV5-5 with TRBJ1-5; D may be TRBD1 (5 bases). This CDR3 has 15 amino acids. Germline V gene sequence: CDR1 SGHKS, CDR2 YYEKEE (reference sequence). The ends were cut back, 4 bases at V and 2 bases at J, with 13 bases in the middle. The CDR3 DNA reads TGTGCCAGCAGCCCGGGACCGCGTGGCAATCAGCCCCAGCATTTT. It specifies CASSPGPRGNQPQHF. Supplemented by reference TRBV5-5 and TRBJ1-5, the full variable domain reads DAGVTQSPTHLIKTRGQQVTLRCSPISGHKSVSWYQQVLGQGPQFIFQYYEKEERGRGNFPDRFSARQFPNYSSELNVNALLLGDSALYLCASSPGPRGNQPQHFGDGTRLSIL.

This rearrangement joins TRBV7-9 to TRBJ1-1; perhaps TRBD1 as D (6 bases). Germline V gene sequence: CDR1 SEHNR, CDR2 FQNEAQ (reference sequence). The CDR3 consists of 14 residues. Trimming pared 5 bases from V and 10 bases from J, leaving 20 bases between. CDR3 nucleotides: TGTGCCAGCAGCCTCTACCCAGGGGATCAGGGAGCTTTCTTT. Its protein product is CASSLYPGDQGAFF. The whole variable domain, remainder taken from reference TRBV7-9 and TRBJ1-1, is DTGVSQNPRHKITKRGQNVTFRCDPISEHNRLYWYRQTLGQGPEFLTYFQNEAQLEKSRLLSDRFSAERPKGSFSTLEIQRTEQGDSAMYLCASSLYPGDQGAFFGQGTRLTVV.

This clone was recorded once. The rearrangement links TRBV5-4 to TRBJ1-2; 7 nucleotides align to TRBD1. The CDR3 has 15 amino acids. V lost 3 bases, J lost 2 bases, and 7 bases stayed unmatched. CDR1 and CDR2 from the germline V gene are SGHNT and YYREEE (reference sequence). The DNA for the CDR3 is TGTGCCAGCAGCTCGGGGGGACAGAGCAACTATGGCTACACCTTC. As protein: CASSSGGQSNYGYTF.

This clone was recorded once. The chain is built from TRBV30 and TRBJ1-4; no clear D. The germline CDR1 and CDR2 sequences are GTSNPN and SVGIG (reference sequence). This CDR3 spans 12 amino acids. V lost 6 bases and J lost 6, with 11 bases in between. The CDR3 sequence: CACGRMDEKLFF. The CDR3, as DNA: TGTGCCTGCGGCCGCATGGATGAAAAACTGTTTTTT.

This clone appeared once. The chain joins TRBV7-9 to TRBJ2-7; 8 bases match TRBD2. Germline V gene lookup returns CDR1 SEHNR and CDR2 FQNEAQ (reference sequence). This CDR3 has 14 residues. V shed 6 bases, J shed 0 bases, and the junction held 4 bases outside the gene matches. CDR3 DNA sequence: TGTGCCAGCAGTTATAGCGGGACCTCCTACGAGCAGTACTTC. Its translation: CASSYSGTSYEQYF.

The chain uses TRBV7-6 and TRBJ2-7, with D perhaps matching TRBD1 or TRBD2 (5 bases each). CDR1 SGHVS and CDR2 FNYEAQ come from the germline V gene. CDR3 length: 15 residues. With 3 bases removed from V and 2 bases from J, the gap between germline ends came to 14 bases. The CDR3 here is CASSFGLRGPYEQYF. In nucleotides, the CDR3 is TGTGCCAGCAGCTTTGGGCTACGGGGCCCCTACGAGCAGTACTTC.

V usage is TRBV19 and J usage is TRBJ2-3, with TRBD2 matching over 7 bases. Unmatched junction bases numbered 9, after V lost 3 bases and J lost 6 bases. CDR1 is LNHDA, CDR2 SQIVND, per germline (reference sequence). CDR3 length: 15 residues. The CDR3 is CASSIFAGDGDTQYF. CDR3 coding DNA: TGTGCCAGTAGTATTTTTGCGGGAGATGGTGATACGCAGTATTTT.

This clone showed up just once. CDR3 coding DNA: TGTGCCAGTAGTATCGTCGGCCGGGACAAGAACACCGGGGAGCTGTTTTTT. It is translated as CASSIVGRDKNTGELFF. The chain is built from TRBV19 and TRBJ2-2; D is possibly TRBD1 (6 bases). CDR3 size: 17 residues. The germline V and J ends were trimmed by 3 bases and 1 base, with 15 bases remaining between them. The germline V gene has CDR1 LNHDA and CDR2 SQIVND (reference sequence).